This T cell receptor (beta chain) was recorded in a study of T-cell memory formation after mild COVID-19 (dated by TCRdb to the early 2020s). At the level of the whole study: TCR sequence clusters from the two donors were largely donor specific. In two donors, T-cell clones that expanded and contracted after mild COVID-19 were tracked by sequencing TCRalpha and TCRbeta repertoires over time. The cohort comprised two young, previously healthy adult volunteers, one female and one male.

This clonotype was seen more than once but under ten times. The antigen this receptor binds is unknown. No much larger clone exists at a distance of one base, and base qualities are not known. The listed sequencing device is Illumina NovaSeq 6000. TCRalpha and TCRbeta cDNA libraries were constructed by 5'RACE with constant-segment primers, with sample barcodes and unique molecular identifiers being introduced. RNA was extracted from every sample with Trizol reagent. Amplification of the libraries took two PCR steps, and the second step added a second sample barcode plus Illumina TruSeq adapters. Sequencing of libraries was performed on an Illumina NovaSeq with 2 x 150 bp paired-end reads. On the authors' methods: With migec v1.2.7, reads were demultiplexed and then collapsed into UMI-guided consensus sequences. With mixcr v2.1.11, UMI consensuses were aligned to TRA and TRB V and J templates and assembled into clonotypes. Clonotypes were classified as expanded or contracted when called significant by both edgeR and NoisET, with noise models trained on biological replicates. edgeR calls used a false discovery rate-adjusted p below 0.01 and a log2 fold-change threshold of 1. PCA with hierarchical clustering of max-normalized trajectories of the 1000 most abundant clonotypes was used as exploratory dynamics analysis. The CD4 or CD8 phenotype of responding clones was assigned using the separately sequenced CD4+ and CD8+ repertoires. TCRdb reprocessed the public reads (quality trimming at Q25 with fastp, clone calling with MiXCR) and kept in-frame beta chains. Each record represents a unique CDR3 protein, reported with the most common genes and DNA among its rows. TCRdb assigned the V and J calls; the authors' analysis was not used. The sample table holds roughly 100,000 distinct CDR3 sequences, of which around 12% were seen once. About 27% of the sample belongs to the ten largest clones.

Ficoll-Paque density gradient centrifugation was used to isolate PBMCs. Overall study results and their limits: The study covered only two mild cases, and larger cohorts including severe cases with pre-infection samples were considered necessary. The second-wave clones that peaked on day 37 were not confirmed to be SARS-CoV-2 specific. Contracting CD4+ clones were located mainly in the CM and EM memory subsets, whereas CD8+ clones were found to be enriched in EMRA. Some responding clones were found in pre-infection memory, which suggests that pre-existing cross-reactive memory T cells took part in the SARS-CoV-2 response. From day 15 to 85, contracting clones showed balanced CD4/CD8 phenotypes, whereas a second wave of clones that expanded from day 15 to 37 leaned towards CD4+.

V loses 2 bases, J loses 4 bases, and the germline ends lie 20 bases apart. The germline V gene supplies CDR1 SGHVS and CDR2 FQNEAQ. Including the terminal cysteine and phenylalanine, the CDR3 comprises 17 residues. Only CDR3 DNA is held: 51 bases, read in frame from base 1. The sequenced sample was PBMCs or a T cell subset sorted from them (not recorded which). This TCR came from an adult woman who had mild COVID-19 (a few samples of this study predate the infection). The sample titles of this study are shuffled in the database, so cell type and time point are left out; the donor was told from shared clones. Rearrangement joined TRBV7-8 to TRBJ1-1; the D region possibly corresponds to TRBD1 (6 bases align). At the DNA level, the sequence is TGTGCCAGCAGCTTAAGTTTGTCCGGGGGGCCAGGCACTGAAGCTTTCTTT. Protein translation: CASSLSLSGGPGTEAFF. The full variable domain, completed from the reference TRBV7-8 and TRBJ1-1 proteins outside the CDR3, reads GAGVSQSPRYKVAKRGQDVALRCDPISGHVSLFWYQQALGQGPEFLTYFQNEAQLDKSGLPSDRFFAERPEGSVSTLKIQRTQQEDSAVYLCASSLSLSGGPGTEAFFGQGTRLTVV.